This T cell receptor (beta chain) was sequenced in a study of shared clonotypes between healthy human individuals. Findings and caveats of the study: The genetic and exposure-history diversity represented was limited by few donors.

Profiling relied on immunoSEQ multiplex PCR, and the TCRdb table lists in-frame clones only, not all of them. The sample includes about 2 million clones, 85% to 95% of them seen just once. The CDR3 loop spans 11 amino acids. Trimming pared 4 bases from V and 2 bases from J, leaving 3 bases between. From germline, CDR1 is MDHEN and CDR2 SYDVKM. In the case of this clone: Its antigen is not identified.

CD45RO-negative, CCR7-selected cells formed the naive CD8 fraction, which excluded terminally differentiated effector memory CD45RA+ cells. All donors qualified as healthy HIV-negative adults and had experienced no recent acute infections or vaccinations. Everyone who donated was a Caucasian adult who lived in Nashville, Tennessee. Sequenced material: naive CD8+ T cells sorted from blood. This TCR was sampled from a man younger than 35 in good health. This chain joins TRBV28 and TRBJ2-7; D is ambiguous. The CDR3 DNA reads TGTGCCAGCAGTTATGCCTACGAGCAGTACTTC. Translating it yields CASSYAYEQYF.